A single sample is the source of the 15 T cell receptor beta chains below, sequenced in a study of blood T cell repertoires in COVID-19. Produced via immunoSEQ multiplex PCR; TCRdb's table is partial and in-frame only. This sample has about 320,000 clones, with about nine tenths found just once. Sequencing used PBMCs or T cells enriched from blood (not recorded which). The origin of the receptors is a young woman who had recovered from COVID-19.

This clone was seen a single time. The chain couples TRBV30 to TRBJ1-1; 8 bases line up with TRBD1. The ends lost 4 bases at V and 6 bases at J; junction bases unmatched: 13. Germline V gives CDR1 GTSNPN, CDR2 SVGIG (reference sequence). There are 15 residues in the CDR3. The DNA for the CDR3 is TGTGCCTGGAACCGTTTGGGACAGGAGAGAGCTGAAGCTTTCTTT. Translation: CAWNRLGQERAEAFF. The full variable domain, in which reference TRBV30 and TRBJ1-1 provide the parts outside the CDR3, is SQTIHQWPATLVQPVGSPLSLECTVEGTSNPNLYWYRQAAGRGLQLLFYSVGIGQISSEVPQNLSASRPQDRQFILSSKKLLLSDSGFYLCAWNRLGQERAEAFFGQGTRLTVV.

CDR3 nucleotides: TGCGCCAGCAGCCTAGCGGGGGGGCAAGAGACCCAGTACTTC. It yields the protein CASSLAGGQETQYF. This chain connects TRBV4-1 to TRBJ2-5; 11 bases fit TRBD2. J was trimmed by 2 bases and V by 4 bases; bases with no gene match: 0. Germline CDR1 MGHRA, CDR2 YSYEKL. This CDR3 spans 14 amino acids.

This clone appeared once. V is TRBV4-1 and J is TRBJ2-7, with 7 positions matching TRBD2. CDR3 length equals 17 residues. The J segment lost 2 bases and the V segment lost 1 base, leaving 11 bases of the junction unmatched. Germline CDR1 and CDR2: MGHRA and YSYEKL. The CDR3 DNA is TGCGCCAGCAGCCAAGGACTAGCACGTGGGACTACCTACGAGCAGTACTTC. Translated: CASSQGLARGTTYEQYF.

This chain connects TRBV18 to TRBJ2-3; D ambiguous. Deletions cut 2 bases from V and 1 base from J, with 4 bases between. Looked up from germline, CDR1 is KGHSH and CDR2 is LQKENI. The CDR3 loop spans 13 amino acids. This CDR3 reads CASSPGGTDTQYF. DNA of the CDR3: TGTGCCAGCTCACCAGGAGGCACAGATACGCAGTATTTT. The full variable domain, its missing parts supplied by reference TRBV18 and TRBJ2-3, is NAGVMQNPRHLVRRRGQEARLRCSPMKGHSHVYWYRQLPEEGLKFMVYLQKENIIDESGMPKERFSAEFPKEGPSILRIQQVVRGDSAAYFCASSPGGTDTQYFGPGTRLTVL.

The J gene is TRBJ2-7, the V gene TRBV30; no clear D. The V gene's germline CDR1 is GTSNPN and CDR2 SVGIG (reference sequence). V gave up 1 base and J gave up 0 bases, with 4 bases separating them. The CDR3 extends over 12 amino acids. The CDR3 here is CAWSASSYEQYF. In nucleotides, the CDR3 is TGTGCCTGGAGTGCGAGCTCCTACGAGCAGTACTTC.

The chain uses TRBV3-1 (or the pseudogene TRBV3-2) and TRBJ1-1; D unresolved. The CDR3 is 15 amino acids. Germline assignment: CDR1 LGHDT and CDR2 YNNKEL (reference sequence). The V and J ends lost 4 bases and 1 base respectively, with 13 bases between them. CDR3 region: CASSLPGTANTEAFF. In nucleotides, the CDR3 is TGTGCCAGCAGCCTCCCCGGCACAGCGAACACTGAAGCTTTCTTT.

The sample holds a few counts of this clone. The chain links TRBV29-1 to TRBJ1-4; D is uncertain. CDR3 size: 11 residues. Germline CDR1 is SQVTM and CDR2 is ANQGSEA. V was clipped by 4 bases and J by 7 bases, with 7 bases between them. In DNA, the CDR3 is TGCAGCGTTGTGGCGGGTGAAAAACTGTTTTTT. This translates into CSVVAGEKLFF.

The V gene is TRBV19, the J gene TRBJ1-5; 9 nucleotides align to TRBD1. V dropped 5 bases and J dropped 7; count of bases not matched to a gene: 9. Germline CDR1 reads LNHDA; CDR2 reads SQIVND (reference sequence). The CDR3 contains 15 residues. This CDR3 reads CASSLQQGAQQPQHF. Here the CDR3 DNA reads TGTGCCAGTAGTCTCCAACAGGGGGCTCAACAGCCCCAGCATTTT.

The J gene is TRBJ2-5, the V gene TRBV27, with 10 nucleotides matching TRBD1. Germline V gene data show CDR1 as MNHEY and CDR2 as SMNVEV (reference sequence). CDR3 length equals 15 residues. J gave up 4 bases and V 4 bases, and 6 bases lay outside the gene matches. Here the CDR3 reads CASSWGTGEAETQYF. The CDR3 region has the DNA TGTGCCAGCAGTTGGGGGACAGGGGAGGCAGAGACCCAGTACTTC.

This chain links TRBV12-3 or TRBV12-4 with TRBJ1-6, with TRBD1 matching 11 bases. The CDR3 length is 13 residues. V lost 5 bases, J lost 18 bases, and 9 bases stayed unmatched. CDR3 region: CASSPGQGVRGHF. The CDR3 bases are TGTGCCAGCAGTCCGGGACAGGGGGTTCGAGGCCACTTT.

This sequence joins TRBV5-4 and TRBJ2-1; 9 nucleotides align to TRBD2. After removal of 7 bases from V and 9 bases from J, the junction contained 11 bases not matched to a gene. CDR1 is SGHNT and CDR2 is YYREEE in the germline V gene (reference sequence). The CDR3 consists of 14 residues. CDR3 sequence reads: CASARAGGPGEQFF. DNA of the CDR3: TGTGCCAGCGCTAGGGCGGGAGGGCCGGGTGAGCAGTTCTTC.

Here the CDR3 reads CASSLARGTGGVYNTEAFF. In nucleotides, the CDR3 is TGTGCCAGCAGCTTAGCGAGGGGGACAGGGGGCGTCTATAACACTGAAGCTTTCTTT. This sequence joins TRBV7-9 and TRBJ1-1; 12 bases line up with TRBD1. The junction had 10 bases not matched to a gene; V was cut back by 0 bases and J by 2 bases. The germline CDR1 and CDR2 sequences are SEHNR and FQNEAQ (reference sequence). The CDR3 is 19 amino acids.

The rearrangement links TRBV18 to TRBJ2-3, with 10 positions matching TRBD1. Germline CDR1 KGHSH, CDR2 LQKENI. V dropped 2 bases and J dropped 2; count of bases not matched to a gene: 4. This CDR3 has 16 residues. The CDR3 protein is CASSPGTGALTDTQYF. The CDR3 nucleotides are TGTGCCAGCTCACCAGGGACAGGGGCGCTCACAGATACGCAGTATTTT. Looking up the rest from reference TRBV18 and TRBJ2-3 gives the full variable domain: NAGVMQNPRHLVRRRGQEARLRCSPMKGHSHVYWYRQLPEEGLKFMVYLQKENIIDESGMPKERFSAEFPKEGPSILRIQQVVRGDSAAYFCASSPGTGALTDTQYFGPGTRLTVL.

This clone was observed a handful of times. This chain uses TRBV4-1 with TRBJ1-6; no clear D gene. This CDR3 spans 16 amino acids. Trimming cost V 1 base and J 4 bases, with 11 bases left between them. The germline V gene has CDR1 MGHRA and CDR2 YSYEKL. This CDR3 is CASSQVGLSYNSPLHF. CDR3 sequence (DNA): TGCGCCAGCAGCCAAGTAGGACTTTCGTATAATTCACCCCTCCACTTT.

The CDR3 DNA sequence: TGCGCCAGCAGCACCTGGACAGGGGGTTATGGCTACACCTTC. Amino acid sequence: CASSTWTGGYGYTF. The rearrangement uses TRBV5-1 and TRBJ1-2, with 10 bases lining up with TRBD1. Germline-derived CDR1 and CDR2 are SGHRS and YFSETQ. The V segment lost 4 bases and the J segment 5 bases; nucleotides outside the gene matches: 5. This CDR3 has 14 residues.